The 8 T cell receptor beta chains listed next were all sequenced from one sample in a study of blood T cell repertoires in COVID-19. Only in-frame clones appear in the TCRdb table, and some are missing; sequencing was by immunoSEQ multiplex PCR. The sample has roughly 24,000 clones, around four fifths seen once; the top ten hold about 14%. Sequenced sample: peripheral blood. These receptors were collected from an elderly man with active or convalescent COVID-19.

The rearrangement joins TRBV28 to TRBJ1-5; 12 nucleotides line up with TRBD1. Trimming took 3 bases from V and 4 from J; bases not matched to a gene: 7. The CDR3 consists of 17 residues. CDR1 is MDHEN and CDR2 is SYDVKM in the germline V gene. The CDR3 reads CASSFGGQGAGNQPQHF. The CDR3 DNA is TGTGCCAGCAGTTTTGGGGGACAGGGGGCAGGAAATCAGCCCCAGCATTTT.

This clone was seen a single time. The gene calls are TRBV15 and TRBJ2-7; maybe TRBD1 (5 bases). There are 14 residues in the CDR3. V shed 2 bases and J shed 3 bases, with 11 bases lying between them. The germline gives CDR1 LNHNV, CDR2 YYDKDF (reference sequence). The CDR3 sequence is CATSRKIDSYEQYF. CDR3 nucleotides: TGTGCCACCAGCAGAAAGATAGACAGCTACGAGCAGTACTTC.

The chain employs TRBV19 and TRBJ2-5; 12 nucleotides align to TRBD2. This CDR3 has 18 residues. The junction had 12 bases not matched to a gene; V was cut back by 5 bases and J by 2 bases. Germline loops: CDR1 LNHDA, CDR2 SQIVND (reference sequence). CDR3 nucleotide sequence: TGTGCCAGTAGTCTCAGCCTACTAGCGGGGGGCATACAAGAGACCCAGTACTTC. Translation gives CASSLSLLAGGIQETQYF.

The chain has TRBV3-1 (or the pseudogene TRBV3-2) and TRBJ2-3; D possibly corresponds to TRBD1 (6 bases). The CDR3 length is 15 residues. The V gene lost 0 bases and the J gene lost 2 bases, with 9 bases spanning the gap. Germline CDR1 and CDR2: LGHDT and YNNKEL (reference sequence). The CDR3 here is CASSQEGDTTDTQYF. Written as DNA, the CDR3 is TGTGCCAGCAGCCAAGAAGGGGACACCACAGATACGCAGTATTTT.

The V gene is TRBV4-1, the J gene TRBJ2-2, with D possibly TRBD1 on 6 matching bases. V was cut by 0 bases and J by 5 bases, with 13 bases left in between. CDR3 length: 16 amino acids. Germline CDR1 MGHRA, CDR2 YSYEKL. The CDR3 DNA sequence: TGCGCCAGCAGCCAAGACGGGCAGGGGTTTACCGGGGAGCTGTTTTTT. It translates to CASSQDGQGFTGELFF.

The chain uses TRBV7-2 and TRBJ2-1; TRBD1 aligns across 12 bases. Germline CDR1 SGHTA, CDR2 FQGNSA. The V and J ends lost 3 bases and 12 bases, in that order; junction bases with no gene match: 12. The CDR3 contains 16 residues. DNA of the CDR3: TGTGCCAGCAGCTTGGAAACCGGGACAGGGGGCCTGAGGCAGTTCTTC. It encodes CASSLETGTGGLRQFF.

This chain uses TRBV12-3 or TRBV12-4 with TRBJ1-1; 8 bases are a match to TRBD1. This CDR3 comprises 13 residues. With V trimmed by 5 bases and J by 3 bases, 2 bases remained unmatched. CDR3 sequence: CASSRQGYTEAFF. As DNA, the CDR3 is TGTGCCAGCAGTCGACAGGGGTACACTGAAGCTTTCTTT.

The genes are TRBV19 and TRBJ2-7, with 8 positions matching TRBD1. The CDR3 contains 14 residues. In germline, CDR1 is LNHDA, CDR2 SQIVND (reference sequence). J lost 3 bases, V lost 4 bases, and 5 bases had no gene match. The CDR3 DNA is TGTGCCAGTAGTAGCCGGGACAGGTTCTACGAGCAGTACTTC. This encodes CASSSRDRFYEQYF.